This TCR beta chain was obtained from a study of Graves' ophthalmopathy and Graves' hyperthyroidism. CDR3 regions of TCR beta were amplified from RNA transcripts. The first-round RT-PCR employed HTBI primers together with the Qiagen OneStep RT-PCR kit. A multiplex PCR was then performed as the second round. TCRdb called the multiplex PCR reads again in MiXCR, with one record for every CDR3 protein. The sample holds 600,000 to 650,000 distinct CDR3 sequences, approximately 21% seen once. CDR3 size: 13 residues. V was trimmed by 1 base and J by 1 base, leaving 4 bases between them. From germline, CDR1 is SGHDN and CDR2 FVKESK. This clonotype has only a few counts.

Sequencing used peripheral blood. The gene calls are TRBV14 and TRBJ1-1, with D uncertain. This clonotype originated in a woman under 30 with stable Graves' hyperthyroidism. Some clones in this sample may be carry-over from other donors' samples. This chain's CDR3 is CASSQARNTEAFF. For the CDR3, the DNA is TGTGCCAGCAGCCAAGCGAGGAACACTGAAGCTTTCTTT. The complete variable domain, with remaining parts taken from reference TRBV14 and TRBJ1-1, reads EAGVTQFPSHSVIEKGQTVTLRCDPISGHDNLYWYRRVMGKEIKFLLHFVKESKQDESGMPNNRFLAERTGGTYSTLKVQPAELEDSGVYFCASSQARNTEAFFGQGTRLTVV.